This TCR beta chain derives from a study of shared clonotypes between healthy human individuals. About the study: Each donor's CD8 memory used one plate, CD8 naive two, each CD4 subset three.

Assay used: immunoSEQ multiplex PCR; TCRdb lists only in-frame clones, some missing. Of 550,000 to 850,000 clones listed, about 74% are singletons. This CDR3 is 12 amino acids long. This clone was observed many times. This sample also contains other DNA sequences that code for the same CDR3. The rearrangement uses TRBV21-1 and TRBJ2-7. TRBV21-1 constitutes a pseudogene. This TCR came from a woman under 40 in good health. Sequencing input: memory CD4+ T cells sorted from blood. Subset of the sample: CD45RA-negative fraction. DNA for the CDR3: TGTGCCAGCAGCAAAGTCGGGCAGGCAGGGTACTTC. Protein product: CASSKVGQAGYF.